This T cell receptor (beta chain) was documented in a study of blood T cell repertoires in COVID-19. At the level of the study: COVID-19 samples from acute and convalescent phases originated in the United States, Italy and Spain. T cells, B-cell-depleted T cells, or PBMCs supplied cDNA or gDNA.

This CDR3 spans 16 amino acids. V lost 1 base, J lost 7 bases, and 16 bases lay in between. Germline CDR1 LNHDA, CDR2 SQIVND (reference sequence). In the authors' methods: Reference gene primer amplification in the assay estimated nucleated cell counts. TCRdb keeps only in-frame clones here, not all; method: immunoSEQ multiplex PCR. V and J calls and clone size come straight from that table; D and trimming were deduced from the DNA. The table has around 30,000 clones, roughly nine tenths seen once. The V gene is TRBV19, the J gene TRBJ1-4, with a possible D match to TRBD1 (5 bases). This TCR was sampled from a man in his 60s with acute or convalescent COVID-19. The sample was peripheral blood. The CDR3 DNA follows: TGTGCCAGTAGTATAGGGGACCTCCCCGGGGGTGAAAAACTGTTTTTT. The encoded protein is CASSIGDLPGGEKLFF.